Detailed here is one T cell receptor (beta chain). This sample is drawn from a study of blood T cell repertoires in COVID-19. Overall study: Collection of acute and convalescent COVID-19 samples took place in the United States, Italy and Spain. T cells, B-cell-depleted T cells, or PBMCs provided the cDNA or gDNA that served as material.

Method: immunoSEQ multiplex PCR; TCRdb's copy keeps in-frame clones and lacks some. This table has about 150,000 clones, roughly nine tenths appearing once. Per germline, CDR1 MGHRA and CDR2 YSYEKL. V shed 0 bases and J shed 0 bases, with 12 bases lying between them. The CDR3 extends over 17 amino acids. The specimen sequenced was peripheral blood. This TCR derives from a woman between 55 and 75 years old with active COVID-19. The rearrangement uses TRBV4-1 and TRBJ2-1; D is ambiguous. CDR3 amino acids: CASSQEVQVSSYNEQFF. The DNA of the CDR3 is TGCGCCAGCAGCCAAGAGGTTCAGGTCTCCTCCTACAATGAGCAGTTCTTC.